This TCR beta chain stems from a study of Graves' ophthalmopathy and Graves' hyperthyroidism. For the study at large: Samples of peripheral blood were obtained at initial diagnosis, prior to treatment of any kind.

This clonotype was counted at least ten times. What it recognizes is unknown. The study amplified TCR beta CDR3 regions using RNA transcripts. Second-round multiplex PCR came after first-round RT-PCR with HTBI primers. Via MiXCR, TCRdb re-called the multiplex PCR reads, giving one row per CDR3 protein. The sample has about 220,000 distinct CDR3 sequences; roughly 21% are singletons. The length of the CDR3 is 15 residues. Germline CDR1 reads MDHEN; CDR2 reads SYDVKM. The V end lost 4 bases, the J end lost 4 bases, and 16 bases lay between the germline ends. Whole-study results and caveats: Blood was where most expanded thyroid clonotypes above 0.001 frequency also turned up.

The specimen sequenced was peripheral blood. The TCR originated in a woman aged 50 to 60 with Graves' ophthalmopathy. This rearrangement joins TRBV28 to TRBJ1-1, with TRBD1 as a possible D gene (6 bases). The DNA of the CDR3 is TGTGCCAGCAGTTCTCTGAACAGGGCGGGCACTGAAGCTTTCTTT. Translating it yields CASSSLNRAGTEAFF.